One sample yielded the 10 T cell receptor beta chains listed below, sequenced in a study of blood T cell repertoires in COVID-19. The data were produced by immunoSEQ multiplex PCR, yet TCRdb's version contains in-frame clones alone and is incomplete. The sample includes about 130,000 clones, about 80% of them seen just once. Sequencing was carried out using peripheral blood. The receptors stem from a woman aged 45-59 years with acute or convalescent COVID-19.

J is TRBJ1-2 and V is TRBV18; D unclear. Germline V gene data show CDR1 as KGHSH and CDR2 as LQKENI. The CDR3 has 13 amino acids. V was cut by 3 bases and J by 8 bases, with 13 bases left in between. The CDR3 region has the DNA TGTGCCAGCTCACCCCAGGCTCAAACGGGCTACACCTTC. Its protein is CASSPQAQTGYTF.

The chain combines TRBV11-1 with TRBJ2-2, with 7 bases lining up with TRBD2. V shed 3 bases and J 6 bases; nucleotides not matched to a gene: 1. CDR3 length equals 13 residues. Germline lookup yields CDR1 SGHAT and CDR2 FQDESV (reference sequence). In DNA, the CDR3 is TGTGCCAGCAGCTTTAGCGGGCCCGGGGAGCTGTTTTTT. It yields the protein CASSFSGPGELFF.

The chain joins TRBV29-1 to TRBJ1-1; 9 bases map to TRBD1. This CDR3 is 12 amino acids long. From germline, CDR1 is SQVTM and CDR2 ANQGSEA. Trimming removed 7 bases from V and 3 bases from J; junction bases left unmatched: 3. The CDR3 loop reads CSGRTGDTEAFF. The CDR3 bases are TGCAGCGGACGGACAGGGGACACTGAAGCTTTCTTT.

CDR3 DNA: TGTGCCAGCTCACCCGGGACAGGGTTCTCCTACGAGCAGTACTTC. Translated, it gives CASSPGTGFSYEQYF. The genes are TRBV18 and TRBJ2-7; 9 bases align to TRBD1. Trimming removed 3 bases from V and 0 bases from J; junction bases left unmatched: 3. CDR3 size: 15 residues. Germline V gene lookup returns CDR1 KGHSH and CDR2 LQKENI.

This chain joins TRBV18 and TRBJ1-1; TRBD1 matches 7 bases. In germline, CDR1 is KGHSH, CDR2 LQKENI. The CDR3 is made up of 16 amino acids. V shed 2 bases and J 4 bases; nucleotides not matched to a gene: 10. The CDR3 DNA reads as TGTGCCAGCTCACCAAATCAGGGGGTAGGGAGCACTGAAGCTTTCTTT. It encodes CASSPNQGVGSTEAFF.

With regard to this clone: Other DNA sequences in this specimen translate into the identical CDR3. This chain uses TRBV5-1 with TRBJ1-4, with TRBD1 matching 7 bases. CDR3 length: 14 amino acids. Per the germline V gene, CDR1 is SGHRS and CDR2 is YFSETQ. J was trimmed by 7 bases and V by 2 bases; bases with no gene match: 5. The CDR3 coding sequence is TGCGCCAGCAGCTTAGGGGGCGCCGGTGAAAAACTGTTTTTT. This translates into CASSLGGAGEKLFF.

The chain's CDR3 is CASSRYRDNSYEQYF. CDR3 nucleotides: TGCGCCAGCAGCCGATACCGGGACAACTCCTACGAGCAGTACTTC. The chain employs TRBV4-1 and TRBJ2-7, with D possibly being TRBD1 (6 bases). This CDR3 has 15 residues. V lost 4 bases, J lost 0 bases, and 13 bases lay in between. Germline V gene data show CDR1 as MGHRA and CDR2 as YSYEKL.

The CDR3: CASSLESGPYTDTQYF. The CDR3 DNA follows: TGTGCCAGCAGCTTGGAGAGCGGGCCCTACACAGATACGCAGTATTTT. The V call is TRBV5-5, the J call TRBJ2-3, with D perhaps TRBD2 (6 bases). V gave up 0 bases and J gave up 2 bases, with 13 bases separating them. Germline CDR1 SGHKS, CDR2 YYEKEE (reference sequence). The CDR3 has 16 residues.

The chain couples TRBV30 to TRBJ2-2; 8 nucleotides agree with TRBD2. CDR1 is GTSNPN, CDR2 SVGIG, per germline (reference sequence). The CDR3 has 12 residues. The CDR3 DNA reads TGTGCGATCGGGAGGGCCAACGGGGAGCTGTTTTTT. Translated: CAIGRANGELFF.

The genes are TRBV5-1 and TRBJ2-1; 10 bases fit TRBD2. Trimming took 0 bases from V and 5 from J; bases not matched to a gene: 2. CDR1 SGHRS and CDR2 YFSETQ come from the germline V gene. This CDR3 has 15 amino acids. CDR3 bases: TGCGCCAGCAGCTTGGAAAGCGGGAGGGACAATGAGCAGTTCTTC. Its protein is CASSLESGRDNEQFF.